The 24 T cell receptor beta chains presented below share a single source sample, sequenced in a study of CD8 T cells in ankylosing spondylitis. TCRdb re-derived calls from the 5' RACE reads in MiXCR, one entry per CDR3 protein. The data show 150,000 to 250,000 distinct CDR3 sequences, more than 10% seen once. The sample was blood, either unsorted or a sorted T cell fraction (not recorded which). These receptors were taken from a male donor with ankylosing spondylitis or in good health (not recorded which).

This clonotype was seen more than once but under ten times. This chain joins TRBV4-1 and TRBJ2-1; 8 bases are a match to TRBD2. Germline V CDR1 and CDR2: MGHRA, YSYEKL. This CDR3 is 16 amino acids long. With 4 bases clipped from V and 7 bases from J, the junction kept 12 bases outside the gene matches. The CDR3 DNA sequence: TGCGCCAGCAGCCTACTAGCGGCATCGGGTGGTAATGAGCAGTTCTTC. This translates into CASSLLAASGGNEQFF.

This clonotype came up many times. The V call is TRBV27, the J call TRBJ2-7; D is unresolved. This CDR3 contains 13 residues. Germline CDR1 and CDR2: MNHEY and SMNVEV (reference sequence). The V and J ends lost 4 bases and 4 bases respectively, with 11 bases between them. As DNA, the CDR3 is TGTGCCAGCAGTTATAATACTCTTTACGAGCAGTACTTC. It codes for CASSYNTLYEQYF.

This clonotype was seen a few times. The chain carries TRBV12-5 and TRBJ2-5, with TRBD2 identical over 7 bases. CDR1 is LGHNT and CDR2 is FRNRAP in the germline V gene. CDR3 length: 13 residues. J was trimmed by 5 bases and V by 6 bases; bases with no gene match: 6. CDR3 DNA: TGTGCTAGTGGCGAGGGGCGGGAGGAGACCCAGTACTTC. This codes for CASGEGREETQYF.

This chain links TRBV30 with TRBJ2-3, with 8 bases aligning to TRBD1. V gave up 2 bases and J gave up 6 bases; unmatched junction bases: 13. This CDR3 contains 16 residues. Germline lookup yields CDR1 GTSNPN and CDR2 SVGIG (reference sequence). CDR3 loop: CAWSLGQGPGGDTQYF. In DNA, the CDR3 is TGTGCCTGGAGTCTCGGACAGGGCCCCGGTGGCGATACGCAGTATTTT.

The chain's CDR3 is CASSSRADFLFETQYF. The DNA of the CDR3 is TGTGCCAGCAGCTCCCGGGCCGACTTCCTCTTCGAGACCCAGTACTTC. The chain links TRBV7-9 to TRBJ2-5, with unresolved D. The CDR3 has 16 amino acids. Per germline, CDR1 SEHNR and CDR2 FQNEAQ (reference sequence). The germline V and J ends were trimmed by 4 bases and 5 bases, with 20 bases remaining between them.

The rearrangement links TRBV20-1 to TRBJ2-1, with 10 positions matching TRBD2. The CDR3 covers 15 residues. V lost 5 bases to trimming and J lost 5 bases; unmatched junction nucleotides: 9. Germline-derived CDR1 and CDR2 are DFQATT and SNEGSKA (reference sequence). The CDR3 DNA reads as TGCAGTGCTGGGGAGACTAGCGGGTTGCACAATGAGCAGTTCTTC. It specifies CSAGETSGLHNEQFF.

This clonotype was counted a few times. The chain uses TRBV3-1 and TRBJ2-3; D remains ambiguous. Germline loops: CDR1 LGHDT, CDR2 YNNKEL (reference sequence). V lost 0 bases and J 9 bases, leaving 10 bases between the germline ends. The CDR3 is made up of 13 amino acids. DNA of the CDR3: TGTGCCAGCAGCCAAGATAGCCCGGGCACGCAGTATTTT. Amino acid sequence: CASSQDSPGTQYF.

This chain connects TRBV24-1 to TRBJ2-3; D is ambiguous. Germline V gives CDR1 KGHDR, CDR2 SFDVKD. The CDR3 spans 13 residues. Trimming left V 1 base short and J 4 bases short, with 5 bases between. The CDR3 spells CATSDFSADTQYF. The DNA for the CDR3 is TGTGCCACCAGTGATTTCTCCGCAGATACGCAGTATTTT.

This clonotype was seen more than once but under ten times. The chain has TRBV5-5 and TRBJ1-2; D not resolved. This CDR3 comprises 14 residues. V was clipped by 4 bases and J by 1 base, with 11 bases between them. CDR1 and CDR2 from the germline V gene are SGHKS and YYEKEE (reference sequence). CDR3: CASSGMGVNYGYTF. For the CDR3, the DNA is TGTGCCAGCAGCGGAATGGGAGTTAACTATGGCTACACCTTC.

The chain recombines TRBV11-1 with TRBJ2-7, with TRBD1 matching 9 bases. V was clipped by 5 bases and J by 3 bases; unmatched bases: 17. In germline, CDR1 is SGHAT, CDR2 FQDESV (reference sequence). CDR3 length: 18 residues. CDR3 loop: CASSPEFGWTGERYEQYF. The CDR3 DNA reads as TGTGCCAGCAGCCCAGAGTTTGGTTGGACAGGGGAGCGCTACGAGCAGTACTTC.

This clonotype was recorded a few times. This chain joins TRBV20-1 and TRBJ2-7, with TRBD2 matching over 10 bases. J lost 0 bases, V lost 4 bases, and 3 bases had no gene match. Per germline, CDR1 DFQATT and CDR2 SNEGSKA (reference sequence). The CDR3 covers 14 residues. The CDR3 loop is CSAKTSGPSYEQYF. Written as DNA, the CDR3 is TGCAGTGCTAAGACTAGCGGGCCCTCCTACGAGCAGTACTTC.

The chain recombines TRBV30 with TRBJ1-5; 9 bases match TRBD1. CDR1 and CDR2 from the germline V gene are GTSNPN and SVGIG (reference sequence). The CDR3 spans 15 residues. Trimming at V came to 2 bases and at J to 4 bases, leaving 6 bases not matched to a gene. The CDR3 region has the DNA TGTGCCTGGAGTATGGGACAGGGCTGGAATCAGCCCCAGCATTTT. This translates into CAWSMGQGWNQPQHF.

The CDR3 here is CASGLIGGRLPTYEQYF. CDR3 coding DNA: TGTGCTAGTGGTTTGATCGGCGGCCGGCTCCCCACCTACGAGCAGTACTTC. This chain connects TRBV12-5 to TRBJ2-7; D unresolved. This CDR3 is built from 17 residues. The V end lost 2 bases, the J end lost 2 bases, and 19 bases lay between the germline ends. Germline V lookup: CDR1 LGHNT, CDR2 FRNRAP.

This chain connects TRBV15 to TRBJ2-7; TRBD1 matches 8 bases. CDR3 length equals 15 residues. Germline lookup yields CDR1 LNHNV and CDR2 YYDKDF (reference sequence). V trimming: 5 bases; J trimming: 0 bases; junction bases outside the gene matches: 6. The CDR3 DNA is TGTGCCACCAGCCTGGACAGGGCGAGCTCCTACGAGCAGTACTTC. Its translation: CATSLDRASSYEQYF.

This clonotype was seen ten or more times. The J gene is TRBJ2-3, the V gene TRBV6-1; 8 positions agree with TRBD1. This CDR3 contains 16 residues. V lost 6 bases and J lost 0; bases outside the gene matches: 8. Germline CDR1 and CDR2: MNHNS and SASEGT. DNA for the CDR3: TGTGCCAGCAGCATTGGACAGGGCGGAAGCACAGATACGCAGTATTTT. Amino acids: CASSIGQGGSTDTQYF.

The chain employs TRBV20-1 and TRBJ1-4, with 8 bases that match TRBD1. Germline V gene lookup returns CDR1 DFQATT and CDR2 SNEGSKA (reference sequence). With 6 bases clipped from V and 4 bases from J, the junction kept 19 bases outside the gene matches. The CDR3 totals 18 residues. The CDR3 loop is CSAADRDRWTQFNEKLFF. The CDR3 DNA follows: TGCAGTGCCGCTGACCGGGACAGGTGGACCCAGTTTAATGAAAAACTGTTTTTT.

This clonotype was detected a few times. The CDR3 bases are TGTGCCAGCAGTTTAGGGGCGGGGACAGCCCCTGAGCAGTTCTTC. It is translated as CASSLGAGTAPEQFF. This chain joins TRBV12-3 or TRBV12-4 and TRBJ2-1; maybe TRBD1 (7 bases). This CDR3 has 15 amino acids. V lost 1 base and J lost 9, with 16 bases in between.

The sample holds a few counts of this clonotype. The V call is TRBV5-1, the J call TRBJ2-7, with 14 bases identical to TRBD2. Germline V gene lookup returns CDR1 SGHRS and CDR2 YFSETQ. V was clipped by 1 base and J by 5 bases; unmatched bases: 5. The CDR3 loop spans 16 amino acids. CDR3 bases: TGCGCCAGCAGCTTGACCGGGACTAGCGGGGGTAACGAGCAGTACTTC. Amino acids: CASSLTGTSGGNEQYF.

This clonotype has just a few counts. This rearrangement joins TRBV24-1 to TRBJ1-5; D is possibly TRBD1 (5 bases). Germline V CDR1 and CDR2: KGHDR, SFDVKD. The V and J ends lost 9 bases and 1 base respectively, with 9 bases between them. This CDR3 is 13 amino acids long. This chain's CDR3 is CATSRGSNQPQHF. In DNA, the CDR3 is TGTGCCACCTCGCGGGGGAGCAATCAGCCCCAGCATTTT.

The table lists this clonotype with many counts. The genes are TRBV29-1 and TRBJ2-1; D is undetermined. The germline V gene encodes CDR1 SQVTM and CDR2 ANQGSEA. The germline V and J ends were trimmed by 4 bases and 3 bases, with 7 bases remaining between them. CDR3 size: 12 residues. DNA for the CDR3: TGCAGCGTTGCGGGCAGCTACAATGAGCAGTTCTTC. This codes for CSVAGSYNEQFF.

This clonotype was counted at least ten times. The genes are TRBV3-1 and TRBJ2-7, with TRBD2 identical over 7 bases. CDR3 length: 14 amino acids. Trimming at V came to 8 bases and at J to 2 bases, leaving 9 bases not matched to a gene. Germline values: CDR1 LGHDT, CDR2 YNNKEL (reference sequence). This CDR3 reads CASSAYSGTYEQYF. The CDR3 DNA sequence: TGTGCCAGCTCGGCATACAGCGGGACCTACGAGCAGTACTTC.

This chain connects TRBV6-5 to TRBJ2-7; weak D call: TRBD1 (6 bases). There are 15 residues in the CDR3. Germline CDR1 reads MNHEY; CDR2 reads SVGAGI. Between the trimmed V and J ends, which lost 2 bases and 3 bases, there was a span of 14 bases. CDR3 nucleotides: TGTGCCAGCAGTTACGAGTTCCAGGGGAACTACGAGCAGTACTTC. Translating it yields CASSYEFQGNYEQYF.

This chain connects TRBV9 to TRBJ2-1; 7 bases line up with TRBD2. Germline CDR1 and CDR2: SGDLS and YYNGEE. CDR3 size: 14 residues. The V and J ends lost 8 bases and 7 bases, in that order; junction bases with no gene match: 12. The DNA for the CDR3 is TGTGCCAGAAGAGGGCTGAGGGAGGGTAATGAGCAGTTCTTC. This translates into CARRGLREGNEQFF.

This clonotype was seen many times. The rearrangement joins TRBV16 to TRBJ2-7, with 10 bases fitting TRBD1. V shed 7 bases and J 2 bases; nucleotides not matched to a gene: 5. The CDR3 runs 14 residues. CDR1 and CDR2 from the germline V gene are KGHSY and FQNENV. CDR3 loop: CASTPGQGTYEQYF. In nucleotides, the CDR3 is TGTGCCAGCACGCCGGGACAGGGGACCTACGAGCAGTACTTC.